This TCR beta chain appears in the sequencing data of a study of shared clonotypes between healthy human individuals. Researchers drew on roughly 100 million PBMCs for genomic DNA from unsorted samples. Data came from immunoSEQ multiplex PCR; TCRdb stores just in-frame clones and leaves some out. The data show a few hundred thousand clones, around 81% seen once. With 0 bases removed from V and 8 bases from J, the gap between germline ends came to 11 bases. The CDR3 extends over 14 amino acids. CDR1 is MNHEY and CDR2 is SVGAGI in the germline V gene. The sample consisted of PBMCs. This rearrangement joins TRBV6-5 to TRBJ2-1, with TRBD2 as a possible D gene (6 bases). The source of this sequence is a woman aged 35 to 49 in good health. Some clones in this sample may be carry-over from other donors' samples. CDR3 amino acids: CASSYSILAHEQFF. DNA for the CDR3: TGTGCCAGCAGTTACTCGATACTAGCCCATGAGCAGTTCTTC.